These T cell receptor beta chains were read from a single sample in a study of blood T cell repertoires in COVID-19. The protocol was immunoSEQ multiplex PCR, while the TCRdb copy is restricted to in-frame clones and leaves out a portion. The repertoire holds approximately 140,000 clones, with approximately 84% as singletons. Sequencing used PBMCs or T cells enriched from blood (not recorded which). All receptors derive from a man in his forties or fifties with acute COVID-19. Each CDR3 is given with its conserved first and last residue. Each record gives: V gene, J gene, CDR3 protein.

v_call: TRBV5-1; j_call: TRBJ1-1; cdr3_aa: CASSLSGGATEAFF
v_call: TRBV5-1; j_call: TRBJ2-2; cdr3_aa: CASSFERNTGELFF
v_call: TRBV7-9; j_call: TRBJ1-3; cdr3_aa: CASSSASSGNTIYF
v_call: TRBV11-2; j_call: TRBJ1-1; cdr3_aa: CASSLRGGAVFVNTEAFF
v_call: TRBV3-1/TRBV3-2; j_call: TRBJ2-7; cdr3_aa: CASSLDRAGGLYEQYF
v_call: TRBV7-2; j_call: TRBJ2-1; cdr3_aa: CASSPRLLAYNEQFF
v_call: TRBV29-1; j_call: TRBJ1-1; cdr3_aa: CSSSGGQGQGNTEAFF
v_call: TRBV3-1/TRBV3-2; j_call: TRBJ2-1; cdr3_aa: CASSPRTGIYNEQFF
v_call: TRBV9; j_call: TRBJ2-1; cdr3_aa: CASSSGLDPSGNEQFF
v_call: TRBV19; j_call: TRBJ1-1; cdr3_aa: CASSIEARGDTEAFF
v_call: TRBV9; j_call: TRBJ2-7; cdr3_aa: CASSAGTASSYEQYF
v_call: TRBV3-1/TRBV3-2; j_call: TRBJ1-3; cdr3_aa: CASSLGTGDSSGNTIYF
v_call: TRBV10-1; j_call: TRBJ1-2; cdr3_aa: CASSGDGQGEAGYTF
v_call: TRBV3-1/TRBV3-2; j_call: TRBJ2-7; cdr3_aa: CASSRRGYYEQYF
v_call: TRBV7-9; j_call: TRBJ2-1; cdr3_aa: CASSSRQGQYNEQFF